This T cell receptor beta chain was identified in a study of T cell repertoires in cytomegalovirus infection. Study overall: Through public TCR beta signatures, both CMV infection and matching HLA type were indicated. Study results and caveats: Across the ex vivo response, the dominant clonotypes were HLA-C-restricted CMV-specific TCR beta clonotypes. Carriage of CMV together with the relevant HLA was identifiable through cumulative public TCR beta family frequency.

This clonotype was counted at least ten times. Its target is not known. The CDR3 is made up of 14 amino acids. V was cut by 3 bases and J by 4 bases, with 12 bases left in between. In germline, CDR1 is SGHTA, CDR2 FQGNSA. TCRdb itself ran the reads through MiXCR, one entry per CDR3 protein. The sample lists around 270,000 distinct CDR3 sequences, 9.1% occurring once. The receptor's source is a human donor in good health (CMV status not recorded). Some clones in this sample may be carry-over from other donors' samples. The sample was PBMCs. The V gene is TRBV7-2, the J gene TRBJ2-5; D possibly matches TRBD1 or TRBD2 (5 bases each). CDR3 bases: TGTGCCAGCAGCTTCACGGGACGGGCAGAGACCCAGTACTTC. Protein product: CASSFTGRAETQYF. Using reference TRBV7-2 and TRBJ2-5 for the parts outside the CDR3, the full variable domain is GAGVSQSPSNKVTEKGKDVELRCDPISGHTALYWYRQSLGQGLEFLIYFQGNSAPDKSGLPSDRFSAERTGGSVSTLTIQRTQQEDSAVYLCASSFTGRAETQYFGPGTRLLVL.